This T cell receptor beta chain was sequenced for a study of cytomegalovirus exposure and HLA in healthy donors. Regarding the study as a whole: Apart from CMV serostatus, no immune exposure information was available. Cytomegalovirus status was reportedly diagnosed by the classifier with high specificity and sensitivity. Presence/absence analyses assumed roughly uniform sequencing depth across donors. In a later analysis, an Asian-associated ancestry cluster reportedly showed fewer N-insertions than the 666-donor mean.

On this clone: The target antigen is unknown.

The CDR3 covers 14 residues. Germline CDR1 reads MNHEY; CDR2 reads SMNVEV (reference sequence). Trimming stripped 9 bases from V and 3 bases from J, with 14 bases between. In the PCR, 60 Vbeta and 13 Jbeta primers were used. Assay: immunoSEQ multiplex PCR; the TCRdb copy retains only in-frame clones and omits some. The profile shows 150,000 or so clones, about 85% of them singletons. The chain employs TRBV27 and TRBJ2-2; TRBD2 might be the D (6 bases). The sample was PBMCs. The TCR was taken from a male donor in good health and CMV-seropositive. In nucleotides, the CDR3 is TGTGCCAGTAAACCCGGGACTCACACCGGGGAGCTGTTTTTT. Translation gives CASKPGTHTGELFF.